This T cell receptor beta chain came from a study of early T cells in non-severe SARS-CoV-2 infection (TCRdb year 2021). Notes on the research overall: Bulk RNA from unsorted whole blood was used for TCR sequencing, so alpha and beta chains could not be paired. General study outcomes and caveats: VDJdb matching was skewed toward anti-spike CD8 responses and likely underestimated virus-specific expansions, missing private and CD4 specificities.

Receptors were amplified or captured by 5' RACE. Reads for this sample came from a NextSeq 500. In the TCR library protocol, unique molecular identifiers were attached to individual cDNA molecules to correct for PCR bias and sequencing error. Sequencing covered both TCR alpha and beta chains, and within each sample the abundances of alpha and beta sequences were tightly co-correlated. On the study's bioinformatics: Decombinator V4 was used to annotate TCR sequences for V gene, J gene and CDR3. Expanded TCRs were defined as changing significantly between any two time points under a Poisson model with p below 0.0001. TCR abundances were normalised to the total number of TCRs sequenced per sample and were expressed as counts per million. TRAV1-2 paired with TRAJ12, TRAJ20 or TRAJ33 defined MAIT TCRs, while TRAV10 paired with TRAJ18 defined iNKT TCRs. A search of VDJdb, accessed on 1 November 2021, was run for TCRs annotated to CMV, EBV and SARS-CoV-2, with TCRs annotated for multiple antigens excluded. TCRdb reworked the public reads: Q25 trimming with fastp, MiXCR clone assembly, productive beta chains retained. CDR3 protein duplicates are merged, each entry listing the most common genes and DNA. The V and J calls and clone size are TCRdb's, not the authors'. Counted in this sample were some 66,000 distinct CDR3 sequences; roughly 9% of them appeared once. The ten most abundant clones make up 2.5% to 3.5% of the sample.

The germline V gene (reference sequence) yields SGHAT for CDR1 and FQDESV for CDR2. The trim is 3 bases for V and 1 base for J, with a gap of 13 bases between the germline ends. The CDR3, cysteine through phenylalanine, is 17 amino acids long. This entry keeps only the CDR3 DNA: 51 bases, framed from base 1. Set within a cohort of healthcare workers in London, UK, this nested case-control study involved weekly PCR testing of nasopharyngeal swabs along with blood sampling. Healthcare workers were enrolled in the week of the UK lockdown, from 23 to 31 March 2020, and were followed every week for up to roughly 15 weeks. Comments on this clonotype: Its specific antigen is unknown. Per-base quality was not reported, and no clone a single base away is much larger than it.

Sequencing was performed on whole blood. The receptor was derived from an adult who was a healthcare worker with PCR-confirmed SARS-CoV-2 infection or an uninfected control (not recorded which). The chain links TRBV11-1 with TRBJ2-6; matching of 6 bases hints at TRBD1 as the D gene. The CDR3 protein: CASSFGQFPSGANVLTF. The DNA sequence reads TGTGCCAGCAGCTTCGGACAGTTCCCATCTGGGGCCAACGTCCTGACTTTC.